This note documents a single TCR beta chain sequence. No antigen is known for it. This entry comes from a study of T cell responses to AZD1222 COVID-19 vaccine. At the level of the study: Pooling covered second doses at about 4 or about 12 weeks.

Sequencing was performed with immunoSEQ multiplex PCR; in TCRdb, only in-frame clones are kept and a portion is missing. The sample shows roughly 93,000 clones, roughly nine tenths of them seen only once. The study, taken as a whole, reports: At baseline, seropositivity was found in only a handful of AZD1222 recipients. Clonal diversity was possibly underestimated, and white British individuals and females predominated among donors. Repertoire sampling was restricted to post-peak T cell response timepoints.

The trim removed 0 bases at V and 7 bases at J, leaving 9 bases unmatched. The CDR3 runs to 16 residues. Germline CDR1 reads LGHNA; CDR2 reads YSLEER. This sequence originates from an adult in good health. The V call is TRBV4-3, the J call TRBJ2-1, with 7 bases identical to TRBD2. The starting material was peripheral blood, obtained on day 0 of AZD1222 vaccination. CDR3 loop: CASSQDFGREVNEQFF. The DNA for the CDR3 is TGCGCCAGCAGCCAAGATTTTGGACGGGAGGTTAATGAGCAGTTCTTC.